This T cell receptor beta chain was found in a study of blood T cell repertoires in COVID-19. As for the study in general: Both acute and convalescent COVID-19 samples were obtained from the United States, Italy and Spain. T cells, B-cell-depleted T cells, or PBMCs supplied cDNA or gDNA.

V shed 0 bases and J shed 9 bases, with 21 bases lying between them. Germline V lookup: CDR1 LNHNV, CDR2 YYDKDF (reference sequence). This CDR3 contains 16 residues. Under the authors' procedure: Counts of nucleated cells, estimated from reference gene primer amplification, were obtained. Measured with immunoSEQ multiplex PCR; TCRdb has only the in-frame clones, and not every one. That table supplies the V and J calls and clone size; D and trimming were determined from the DNA. The data show approximately 240,000 clones, about 83% seen once. What was sequenced was peripheral blood. The sequence was obtained from a human donor in a cohort sampled during active COVID-19. The V and J genes are TRBV15 and TRBJ2-7; TRBD1 might be the D (7 bases). The CDR3 spells CATSRDRRRAGGGQYF. The DNA of the CDR3 is TGTGCCACCAGCAGAGATAGGCGTCGGGCAGGGGGAGGGCAGTACTTC.